This TCR beta chain appears in the sequencing data of a study of lymphopenia after photon versus proton radiotherapy. General study results and limits: Post-nadir TCR diversity decline inversely tracked overall survival among those who died. After the lymphocyte nadir, photon-treated repertoires showed oligoclonal expansion, especially of CD8+ Temra cells. Survival link was tested only in deceased patients; proton benefit remains a possibility.

A word on this clone: Its matching antigen is unknown.

The repertoire was sequenced with immunoSEQ multiplex PCR; TCRdb's copy has only in-frame clones and lacks some. Seen here are some 76,000 clones, about nine tenths observed once, and the top ten hold 2.2%. Trimming pared 7 bases from V and 0 bases from J, leaving 10 bases between. Germline V gene sequence: CDR1 MDHEN, CDR2 SYDVKM. CDR3 length: 14 amino acids. This chain connects TRBV28 to TRBJ1-3, with unresolved D. The origin of this receptor is a woman between 40 and 55 years old with cholangiocarcinoma. The sample here was peripheral blood, taken from a patient treated with photon-based radiotherapy. The CDR3 reads CASTTDYSGNTIYF. Written as DNA, the CDR3 is TGTGCCAGCACCACGGATTACTCTGGAAACACCATATATTTT.